Below, 28 T cell receptor beta chains from the same sample are listed, as sequenced in a study of blood T cell repertoires in COVID-19. Sequencing was performed with immunoSEQ multiplex PCR; in TCRdb, only in-frame clones are kept and a portion is missing. The sample has around 160,000 clones; about 90% are singletons. The source material was peripheral blood. The receptor source for this set is a man in his fifties or sixties with acute or convalescent COVID-19.

The rearrangement joins TRBV7-9 to TRBJ2-3; D is perhaps TRBD2 (5 bases). The length of the CDR3 is 18 residues. Germline-derived CDR1 and CDR2 are SEHNR and FQNEAQ (reference sequence). V gave up 5 bases and J gave up 2 bases, with 23 bases separating them. CDR3 nucleotides: TGTGCCAGCAGCCCGTGGGGAGTCTCCCAACCACCCACAGATACGCAGTATTTT. It specifies CASSPWGVSQPPTDTQYF.

The J gene is TRBJ2-7, the V gene TRBV19, with no clear D. Trimming took 1 base from V and 2 from J, leaving 15 bases between them. This CDR3 has 16 residues. CDR1 and CDR2 from the germline V gene are LNHDA and SQIVND (reference sequence). In DNA form, the CDR3 reads TGTGCCAGTAGTATAGCGGGTCCCGGTGGCCCCTACGAGCAGTACTTC. Protein: CASSIAGPGGPYEQYF.

The J gene is TRBJ2-3, the V gene TRBV10-3; a possible D gene is TRBD2 (6 bases). Between the trimmed V and J ends, which lost 7 bases and 8 bases, there was a span of 19 bases. CDR3 length equals 14 residues. CDR1 ENHRY and CDR2 SYGVKD come from the germline V gene. CDR3 sequence: CAIKERAREGTQYF. The CDR3 DNA is TGTGCCATCAAAGAGCGGGCCCGTGAGGGTACGCAGTATTTT.

The chain has TRBV2 and TRBJ1-1; D possibly corresponds to TRBD1 (5 bases). Germline lookup yields CDR1 SNHLY and CDR2 FYNNEI. CDR3 length: 15 residues. V gave up 5 bases and J gave up 1 base, with 14 bases separating them. The CDR3 nucleotides are TGTGCCAGCAGTCCGCGGGGGAGAGAGAACACTGAAGCTTTCTTT. Its protein product is CASSPRGRENTEAFF.

This sequence joins TRBV4-1 and TRBJ1-5; a weak D match, TRBD1 (5 bases). The V gene lost 2 bases and the J gene lost 4 bases, with 21 bases spanning the gap. The CDR3 length is 18 residues. Germline V gene data show CDR1 as MGHRA and CDR2 as YSYEKL. The CDR3 is CASSQKVVGQSSNQPQHF. CDR3 bases: TGCGCCAGCAGCCAAAAAGTAGTGGGGCAGTCATCTAATCAGCCCCAGCATTTT.

The gene calls are TRBV10-3 and TRBJ1-5; D unresolved. The V gene's germline CDR1 is ENHRY and CDR2 SYGVKD. Between the trimmed V and J ends, which lost 5 bases and 2 bases, there was a span of 13 bases. The CDR3 runs to 15 residues. The CDR3 sequence: CAISRESSGNQPQHF. The CDR3 coding sequence is TGTGCCATCAGTCGAGAGTCGAGCGGCAATCAGCCCCAGCATTTT.

The V gene is TRBV2, the J gene TRBJ1-2; 7 bases are a match to TRBD1. Germline CDR1 is SNHLY and CDR2 is FYNNEI. V was clipped by 6 bases and J by 1 base; unmatched bases: 5. CDR3 length: 14 residues. CDR3 bases: TGTGCCAGCAGATCACAGGGGAATAACTATGGCTACACCTTC. Translating it yields CASRSQGNNYGYTF.

The V gene is TRBV7-8, the J gene TRBJ2-5, with D unclear. Germline loops: CDR1 SGHVS, CDR2 FQNEAQ. V lost 5 bases and J 2 bases, leaving 9 bases between the germline ends. The CDR3 is 13 residues long. CDR3 sequence (DNA): TGTGCCAGCAGCCCCCCTATTCAAGAGACCCAGTACTTC. It yields the protein CASSPPIQETQYF.

The chain recombines TRBV6-2 or TRBV6-3 with TRBJ1-6; D call uncertain. Germline-derived CDR1 and CDR2 are MNHEY and SVGEGT. Trimming left V 5 bases short and J 6 bases short, with 8 bases between. CDR3 size: 13 residues. CDR3 in amino acids: CASSTIGNSPLHF. The CDR3 DNA reads TGTGCCAGCAGTACGATCGGTAATTCACCCCTCCACTTT.

V is TRBV7-9 and J is TRBJ1-5; no firm D call. V lost 5 bases, J lost 0 bases, and 11 bases lay in between. The CDR3 runs 15 residues. The germline V gene encodes CDR1 SEHNR and CDR2 FQNEAQ (reference sequence). CDR3 sequence (DNA): TGTGCCAGCAGCCCCATAGCCCATAGCAATCAGCCCCAGCATTTT. It yields the protein CASSPIAHSNQPQHF.

This sequence joins TRBV19 and TRBJ1-2; TRBD1 aligns across 8 bases. The germline V gene has CDR1 LNHDA and CDR2 SQIVND (reference sequence). Trimming at V came to 5 bases and at J to 8 bases, leaving 13 bases not matched to a gene. There are 15 residues in the CDR3. CDR3 amino acids: CASSFRQGPLGGYTF. CDR3 nucleotide sequence: TGTGCCAGTAGTTTCCGACAGGGGCCCTTGGGGGGCTACACCTTC.

The chain combines TRBV3-1 (or the pseudogene TRBV3-2) with TRBJ2-7, with 8 bases that match TRBD2. Trimming removed 4 bases from V and 3 bases from J; junction bases left unmatched: 20. Germline V gives CDR1 LGHDT, CDR2 YNNKEL (reference sequence). The CDR3 totals 19 residues. The CDR3 loop is CASSPTGGGTISPYYEQYF. The CDR3 DNA follows: TGTGCCAGCAGCCCAACGGGAGGGGGGACTATCTCCCCCTACTACGAGCAGTACTTC.

The rearrangement uses TRBV7-2 and TRBJ2-5; D remains ambiguous. Germline CDR1 is SGHTA and CDR2 is FQGNSA. Trimming shortened V by 0 bases and J by 11 bases, and 7 bases separated the two germline ends. The CDR3 extends over 11 amino acids. CDR3 in amino acids: CASSLATEQYF. DNA for the CDR3: TGTGCCAGCAGCTTAGCCACAGAGCAGTACTTC.

The V call is TRBV7-9, the J call TRBJ1-5; 8 bases line up with TRBD1. J lost 8 bases, V lost 2 bases, and 8 bases had no gene match. The germline gives CDR1 SEHNR, CDR2 FQNEAQ (reference sequence). The CDR3 has 15 residues. The CDR3 reads CASSLQGAGTEPQHF. CDR3 coding DNA: TGTGCCAGCAGCTTACAGGGGGCAGGGACTGAGCCCCAGCATTTT. Complete variable domain (other parts from reference TRBV7-9 and TRBJ1-5): DTGVSQNPRHKITKRGQNVTFRCDPISEHNRLYWYRQTLGQGPEFLTYFQNEAQLEKSRLLSDRFSAERPKGSFSTLEIQRTEQGDSAMYLCASSLQGAGTEPQHFGDGTRLSIL.

The rearrangement links TRBV7-8 to TRBJ1-4, with TRBD1 as a possible D gene (5 bases). CDR1 is SGHVS, CDR2 FQNEAQ, per germline. V was pared by 1 base and J by 4 bases, with 19 bases between. CDR3 size: 18 residues. The DNA for the CDR3 is TGTGCCAGCAGCTTAGGCGGTGGGGCTGACAGTTATAATGAAAAACTGTTTTTT. Protein sequence: CASSLGGGADSYNEKLFF.

The chain joins TRBV6-5 to TRBJ2-7; 7 nucleotides agree with TRBD1. Germline lookup yields CDR1 MNHEY and CDR2 SVGAGI. V gave up 7 bases and J gave up 7 bases; unmatched junction bases: 13. The CDR3 sequence is 14 residues long. CDR3 region: CASTSGQAGGEQYF. DNA for the CDR3: TGTGCCAGCACCTCCGGACAGGCTGGCGGGGAGCAGTACTTC.

This rearrangement joins TRBV3-1 (or the pseudogene TRBV3-2) to TRBJ1-5, with D unresolved. This CDR3 spans 12 amino acids. V was trimmed by 1 base and J by 9 bases, leaving 7 bases between them. Germline V gives CDR1 LGHDT, CDR2 YNNKEL (reference sequence). The CDR3 DNA is TGTGCCAGCAGCCAAGCCACGGGGCCCCAGCATTTT. Translated: CASSQATGPQHF.

This clone has only one observation. The chain links TRBV7-9 to TRBJ1-2; 7 positions agree with TRBD1. V gave up 5 bases and J gave up 5 bases; unmatched junction bases: 11. Germline-derived CDR1 and CDR2 are SEHNR and FQNEAQ (reference sequence). This CDR3 is 15 amino acids long. The CDR3 here is CASSPPGQESYGYTF. In DNA form, the CDR3 reads TGTGCCAGCAGCCCCCCCGGACAGGAATCTTATGGCTACACCTTC.

The chain uses TRBV7-7 and TRBJ2-2, with D possibly matching TRBD1 (5 bases). Germline V gene lookup returns CDR1 SSHAT and CDR2 FNYEAQ (reference sequence). The CDR3 is 15 amino acids. Trimming took 4 bases from V and 1 from J, leaving 10 bases between them. The CDR3 reads CASSSTDLNTGELFF. The CDR3 nucleotides are TGTGCCAGCAGCTCGACAGATTTGAACACCGGGGAGCTGTTTTTT.

The chain recombines TRBV7-2 with TRBJ2-5, with 12 positions matching TRBD2. CDR3 size: 16 residues. V dropped 4 bases and J dropped 5; count of bases not matched to a gene: 8. Per germline, CDR1 SGHTA and CDR2 FQGNSA. DNA for the CDR3: TGTGCCAGCAGCTCTCTAGCGGGGGGGCTGGGGGAGACCCAGTACTTC. It specifies CASSSLAGGLGETQYF.

This chain links TRBV5-8 with TRBJ1-2, with D possibly being TRBD1 (5 bases). There are 13 residues in the CDR3. V was shortened by 1 base and J by 5 bases, with 9 bases between the two germline ends. From germline, CDR1 is SGHTS and CDR2 YDEGEE. The CDR3 bases are TGTGCCAGCAGCTTGCGGGGGAGTTATGGCTACACCTTC. Translation: CASSLRGSYGYTF. The complete variable domain, with remaining parts taken from reference TRBV5-8 and TRBJ1-2, reads EAGVTQSPTHLIKTRGQQATLRCSPISGHTSVYWYQQALGLGLQFLLWYDEGEERNRGNFPPRFSGRQFPNYSSELNVNALELEDSALYLCASSLRGSYGYTFGSGTRLTVV.

V usage is TRBV27 and J usage is TRBJ1-4; 8 positions match TRBD1. J gave up 8 bases and V 2 bases, and 10 bases lay outside the gene matches. The CDR3 extends over 16 amino acids. The germline CDR1 and CDR2 sequences are MNHEY and SMNVEV (reference sequence). CDR3 DNA sequence: TGTGCCAGCAGTTTAGGCGACAGGGGAAGGAGAGAAAAACTGTTTTTT. As protein: CASSLGDRGRREKLFF.

The chain employs TRBV9 and TRBJ1-3, with 8 bases fitting TRBD1. The CDR3 has 16 amino acids. With 3 bases clipped from V and 3 bases from J, the junction kept 8 bases outside the gene matches. The germline gives CDR1 SGDLS, CDR2 YYNGEE. The CDR3 protein is CASSASDRALGNTIYF. For the CDR3, the DNA is TGTGCCAGCAGCGCCTCGGACAGGGCTCTTGGAAACACCATATATTTT.

The chain combines TRBV30 with TRBJ1-1, with D unresolved. V lost 2 bases and J 0 bases, leaving 16 bases between the germline ends. Germline V gives CDR1 GTSNPN, CDR2 SVGIG (reference sequence). The CDR3 covers 16 residues. CDR3 nucleotide sequence: TGTGCCTGGAGTTTCGCACAGAATATAATGAACACTGAAGCTTTCTTT. It encodes CAWSFAQNIMNTEAFF.

The rearrangement uses TRBV24-1 and TRBJ2-7; 7 positions match TRBD2. CDR1 and CDR2 from the germline V gene are KGHDR and SFDVKD. V lost 3 bases and J lost 4; bases outside the gene matches: 11. CDR3 length equals 16 residues. CDR3 bases: TGTGCCACCAGTGATCGGCCCGGGGAGGGCCCTTACGAGCAGTACTTC. Protein product: CATSDRPGEGPYEQYF.

The V gene is TRBV5-5, the J gene TRBJ2-7; D perhaps matches TRBD1 (5 bases). The CDR3 runs to 13 residues. The germline gives CDR1 SGHKS, CDR2 YYEKEE (reference sequence). Trimming stripped 0 bases from V and 3 bases from J, with 7 bases between. The CDR3 region is CASSLDRLYEQYF. The CDR3 DNA sequence: TGTGCCAGCAGCTTGGACAGGCTCTACGAGCAGTACTTC.

The CDR3 protein is CASSQEQINQPQHF. The DNA of the CDR3 is TGCGCCAGCAGCCAGGAACAGATCAATCAGCCCCAGCATTTT. The V gene is TRBV4-1, the J gene TRBJ1-5, with D hard to call. This CDR3 region has 14 residues. CDR1 is MGHRA and CDR2 is YSYEKL in the germline V gene. With 3 bases removed from V and 3 bases from J, the gap between germline ends came to 9 bases.

The chain uses TRBV6-6 and TRBJ2-3; TRBD2 matches 8 bases. With V trimmed by 5 bases and J by 5 bases, 9 bases remained unmatched. Looked up from germline, CDR1 is MNHNY and CDR2 is SVGAGI (reference sequence). The CDR3 covers 15 residues. The CDR3 protein is CASSPPGGPGDTQYF. CDR3 nucleotides: TGTGCCAGCAGTCCCCCGGGGGGGCCGGGAGATACGCAGTATTTT.